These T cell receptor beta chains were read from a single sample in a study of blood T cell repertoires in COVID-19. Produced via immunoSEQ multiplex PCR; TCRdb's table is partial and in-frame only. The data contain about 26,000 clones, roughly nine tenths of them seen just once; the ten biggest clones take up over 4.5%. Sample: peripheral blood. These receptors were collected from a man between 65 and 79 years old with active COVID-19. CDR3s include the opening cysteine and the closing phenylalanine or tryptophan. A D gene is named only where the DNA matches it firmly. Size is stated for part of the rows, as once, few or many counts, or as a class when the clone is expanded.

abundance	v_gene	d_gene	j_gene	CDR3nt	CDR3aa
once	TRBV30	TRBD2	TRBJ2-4	TGTGCCTGGAGCCCCTGGGGAGGGAACATTCAGTACTTC	CAWSPWGGNIQYF
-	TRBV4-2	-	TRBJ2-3	TGTGCCAGCAGCCCCCAGGGGGGCCCTAGCACAGATACGCAGTATTTT	CASSPQGGPSTDTQYF
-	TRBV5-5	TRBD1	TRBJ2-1	TGTGCCAGCAGCCTCACCGGGACAGGGGGTAATGAGCAGTTCTTC	CASSLTGTGGNEQFF
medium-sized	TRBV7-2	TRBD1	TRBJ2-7	TGTGCCAGCAGCTGGCTGCCGGGACAGGGATACGAGCAGTACTTC	CASSWLPGQGYEQYF
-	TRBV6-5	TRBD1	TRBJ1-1	TGTGCCAGCAAGACAGGGGGCGACCAGTACACTGAAGCTTTCTTT	CASKTGGDQYTEAFF
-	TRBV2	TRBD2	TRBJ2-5	TGTGCCAGCAGTGAGACCCCTTCGCTACGGACTAGCGGGGGGGCAGGGGAGACCCAGTACTTC	CASSETPSLRTSGGAGETQYF
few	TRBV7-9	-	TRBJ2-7	TGTGCCAGCAGCTTAGCGTCGGATTGGGGGGACGAGCAGTACTTC	CASSLASDWGDEQYF
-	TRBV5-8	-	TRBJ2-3	TGTGCCAGCAGCTTCCGGGGGGCTTTGACAGATACGCAGTATTTT	CASSFRGALTDTQYF
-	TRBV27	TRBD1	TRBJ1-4	TGTGCCAGCAGTTTCTCACCGGGACAGGGAGAAAAACTGTTTTTT	CASSFSPGQGEKLFF
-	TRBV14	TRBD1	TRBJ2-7	TGTGCCAGCAGCCACGGAAACAGGGGCGAGCAGTACTTC	CASSHGNRGEQYF
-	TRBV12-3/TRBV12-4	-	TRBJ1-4	TGTGCCAGCGCACAGAATACTAATGAAAAACTGTTTTTT	CASAQNTNEKLFF
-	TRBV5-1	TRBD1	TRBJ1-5	TGCGCCAGCAGCCCCGGGACAGGGAACCAGCCCCAGCATTTT	CASSPGTGNQPQHF
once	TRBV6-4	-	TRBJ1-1	TGTGCCAGCAGTGAAGGCCCGGGCGGGTACACTGAAGCTTTCTTT	CASSEGPGGYTEAFF
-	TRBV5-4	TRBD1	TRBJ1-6	TGTGCCAGCAGCCCAAGGACAGGGTTGGATTCACCCCTCCACTTT	CASSPRTGLDSPLHF
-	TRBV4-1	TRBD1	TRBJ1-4	TGCGCCAGCAGCCGGGACAGGACAACTAATGAAAAACTGTTTTTT	CASSRDRTTNEKLFF
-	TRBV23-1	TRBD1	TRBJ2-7	TGCGCCAGCAGTCAATTTAGGACAGGGGTTCGCTACGAGCAGTACTTC	CASSQFRTGVRYEQYF
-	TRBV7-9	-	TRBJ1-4	TGTGCCAGCAGCACGACCAGGGAAAAACTGTTTTTT	CASSTTREKLFF
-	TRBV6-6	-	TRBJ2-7	TGTGCCAGCAGTTATTCTTCGTCCTACGAGCAGTACTTC	CASSYSSSYEQYF
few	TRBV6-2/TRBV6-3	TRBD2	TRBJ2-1	TGTGCCAGCAGTTACCGGGACTACCGATACAATGAGCAGTTCTTC	CASSYRDYRYNEQFF
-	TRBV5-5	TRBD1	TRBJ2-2	TGTGCCAGCAGCCAACAGGGGGCGTTGACCGGGGAGCTGTTTTTT	CASSQQGALTGELFF
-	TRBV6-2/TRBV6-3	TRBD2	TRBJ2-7	TGTGCCAGCAGTAGCCCGGGGCGGGGGGCCTCCTACGAGCAGTACTTC	CASSSPGRGASYEQYF
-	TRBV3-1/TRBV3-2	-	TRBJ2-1	TGTGCCAGCAGCCAAAGCTGCTACAATGAGCAGTTCTTC	CASSQSCYNEQFF
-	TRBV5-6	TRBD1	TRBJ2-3	TGTGCCAGCAGCTCCCCCGGACAGGGCACAGATACGCAGTATTTT	CASSSPGQGTDTQYF
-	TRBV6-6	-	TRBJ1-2	TGTGCCAGCAGTTACTCGGCAGGGGACGGCTATGGCTACACCTTC	CASSYSAGDGYGYTF
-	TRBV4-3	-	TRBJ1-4	TGCGCCAGCAGCCAAGAGAGGGGAGGGATCTTACGGTTAAATGAAAAACTGTTTTTT	CASSQERGGILRLNEKLFF
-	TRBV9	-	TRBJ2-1	TGTGCCAGCAGCCCACGAAGGGGGGGTAATGACAATGAGCAGTTCTTC	CASSPRRGGNDNEQFF
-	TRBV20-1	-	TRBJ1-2	TGCAGAACAGGGACTAACTATGGCTACACCTTC	CRTGTNYGYTF
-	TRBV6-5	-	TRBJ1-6	TGTGCCAGTTCAGAGAGGGATAATTCACCCCTCCACTTT	CASSERDNSPLHF
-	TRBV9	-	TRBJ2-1	TGTGCCAGCAGCGTAGGCGAAGGCCTGGGGGGTGAGCAGTTCTTC	CASSVGEGLGGEQFF
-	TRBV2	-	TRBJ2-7	TGTGCCAGCAGTGTCGCTCAACTTTCCATATCCTACGAGCAGTACTTC	CASSVAQLSISYEQYF
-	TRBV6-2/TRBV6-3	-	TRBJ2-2	TGTGCCAGCAGTCCCGGACTTCGGGTCGGGGAGCTGTTTTTT	CASSPGLRVGELFF
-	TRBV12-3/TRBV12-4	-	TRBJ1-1	TGTGCCAGCAGTTTAGGGGGAGGGACTGAAGCTTTCTTT	CASSLGGGTEAFF
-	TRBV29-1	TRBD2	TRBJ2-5	TGCAGCGGGGCGGGGGACGGACAAGAGACCCAGTACTTC	CSGAGDGQETQYF
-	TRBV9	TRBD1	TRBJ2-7	TGTGCCAGCAGCCCATGGGACAGGGTAGGCGAGCAGTACTTC	CASSPWDRVGEQYF
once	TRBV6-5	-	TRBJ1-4	TGTGCCAGCAGTTACTCCCGAGGAGGGAAAGACGAAAAACTGTTTTTT	CASSYSRGGKDEKLFF
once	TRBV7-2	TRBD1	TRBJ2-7	TGTGCCAGCAGCTTAGCGAGCAGGGGGCGCGAGCAGTACTTC	CASSLASRGREQYF
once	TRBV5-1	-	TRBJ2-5	TGCGCCAGCAGCTTGGAAAGCGGCGGGGAGACCCAGTACTTC	CASSLESGGETQYF
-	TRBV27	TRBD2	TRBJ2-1	TGTGCCAGCAGGCCAGGACTAGCGGGGACCGACCGGGTTGAGCAGTTCTTC	CASRPGLAGTDRVEQFF
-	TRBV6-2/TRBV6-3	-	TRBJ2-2	TGTGCCAGCAGTTACGAGATCGGGGAGCTGTTTTTT	CASSYEIGELFF
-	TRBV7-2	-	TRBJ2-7	TGTGCCAGCAGCTCCACAGCAGGCGCGATATACGAGCAGTACTTC	CASSSTAGAIYEQYF
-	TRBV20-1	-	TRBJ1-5	TGCAGTGCTAGTCCAGGGGTCGTGGATCAGCCCCAGCATTTT	CSASPGVVDQPQHF
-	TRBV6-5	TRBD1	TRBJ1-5	TGTGCCAGCAGTTACGGGACAGGGGGGAATCAGCCCCAGCATTTT	CASSYGTGGNQPQHF